These 21 T cell receptor beta chains originate from one sample sequenced in a study of T cell clonality in common variable immunodeficiency. TCRdb's copy holds only in-frame clones and misses some; the assay was immunoSEQ multiplex PCR. Listed here are around 34,000 clones without any singletons, the top ten holding 0.8% to 1%. Input material: peripheral blood mononuclear cells. The receptors originated from a person aged 18 to 70 in good health.

This clone was seen many times. The read gets to within 3 residues of the CDR3 end, and the germline J gene fills in the rest. The chain is built from TRBV6-1 and TRBJ1-2; the match to TRBD1 covers 7 bases. This CDR3 is built from 15 residues. Germline V gives CDR1 MNHNS, CDR2 SASEGT. V lost 1 base and J lost 2; bases outside the gene matches: 4. The part of the CDR3 DNA that was read is TGTGCCAGCAGTGAAGTGGGACAGTTAAACTATGGC. Its translation is CASSEVGQLNYG. The CDR3 as a whole reads CASSEVGQLNYGYTF.

This clone was detected many times. The CDR3 is cut off 3 residues early in the read; its end comes from the germline J gene. The V and J genes are TRBV18 and TRBJ1-4; 12 nucleotides agree with TRBD1. The J segment lost 8 bases and the V segment lost 4 bases, leaving 2 bases of the junction unmatched. The CDR3 has 14 amino acids. The germline V gene has CDR1 KGHSH and CDR2 LQKENI. CDR3 region: CASSQGTGGEKLFF. CDR3 DNA (partial): TGTGCCAGCTCACAGGGGACAGGGGGCGAAAAA. Drawing the rest from reference TRBV18 and TRBJ1-4, the complete variable domain is NAGVMQNPRHLVRRRGQEARLRCSPMKGHSHVYWYRQLPEEGLKFMVYLQKENIIDESGMPKERFSAEFPKEGPSILRIQQVVRGDSAAYFCASSQGTGGEKLFFGSGTQLSVL.

This clone was observed many times. Coverage ceases 3 residues before the CDR3 finishes, and the germline J gene fills in the end. V is TRBV20-1 and J is TRBJ2-3; 12 bases match TRBD2. This CDR3 comprises 18 residues. Looked up from germline, CDR1 is DFQATT and CDR2 is SNEGSKA (reference sequence). V lost 0 bases and J lost 0; bases outside the gene matches: 7. CDR3 loop: CSARDFLTSGGSTDTQYF. Partial CDR3 DNA: TGCAGTGCTAGAGATTTCTTGACTAGCGGGGGAAGCACAGATACG.

This clone was counted ten times or more. The sequence runs out 3 residues before the end of the CDR3; the remainder is reconstructed from the germline J gene. This chain joins TRBV6-2 or TRBV6-3 and TRBJ1-2; 8 nucleotides agree with TRBD1. The CDR3 is 13 residues long. CDR1 is MNHEY, CDR2 SVGEGT, per germline. V lost 8 bases and J lost 6; bases outside the gene matches: 8. The part of the CDR3 DNA that was read is TGTGCCAGCTCGGACAGGGCTACTGATGGC. It is translated as CASSDRATDG. The CDR3, in full, reads CASSDRATDGYTF.

This clone occurred many times. A junction boundary mismatches the germline segment, possibly from a read error. The read terminates 3 residues before the CDR3 end, so the remaining end is supplied by the germline J gene. The V call is TRBV4-2, the J call TRBJ2-1; 7 nucleotides line up with TRBD1. The CDR3 is 14 residues long. Germline lookup yields CDR1 LGHNA and CDR2 YNFKEQ. CDR3 sequence reads: CASSMDRRWDEQFF. The CDR3 bases that were read are TGCGCCAGCAGCATGGACAGGCGGTGGGATGAG.

This clone was seen many times. With the read ending 3 residues before the CDR3 end, the germline J gene is used to fill in that end. V usage is TRBV6-1 and J usage is TRBJ1-5, with TRBD1 identical over 7 bases. The CDR3 loop spans 16 amino acids. Per germline, CDR1 MNHNS and CDR2 SASEGT. Trimming took 6 bases from V and 7 from J; bases not matched to a gene: 15. The CDR3 reads CASSEQGSLGRQPQHF. CDR3 DNA, as far as it was read: TGTGCCAGCAGCGAACAGGGGTCACTGGGTAGGCAGCCC.

This clone was recorded at least ten times. The DNA ends 3 residues before the CDR3 does, and the rest of the CDR3 is filled in from the germline J gene. This chain links TRBV19 with TRBJ2-6, with 7 bases identical to TRBD1. Trimming removed 5 bases from V and 2 bases from J; junction bases left unmatched: 3. This CDR3 comprises 15 residues. CDR1 is LNHDA and CDR2 is SQIVND in the germline V gene (reference sequence). CDR3: CASSPDRAGANVLTF. The sequenced part of the CDR3 DNA is TGTGCCAGTAGTCCCGACAGGGCTGGGGCCAACGTC.

This clone was counted at least ten times. Coverage ceases 3 residues before the CDR3 finishes, and the germline J gene fills in the end. The chain combines TRBV13 with TRBJ2-2; tentatively, D is TRBD1 (6 bases). Trimming cost V 4 bases and J 1 base, with 13 bases left between them. Per germline, CDR1 PRHDT and CDR2 FYEKMQ (reference sequence). The CDR3 runs 16 residues. Incomplete CDR3 DNA: TGTGCCAGCAGCTCCTACTGGACAGAGAACACCGGGGAG. Protein: CASSSYWTENTGE. The full CDR3 protein reads CASSSYWTENTGELFF.

This clone was recorded many times. CDR3 DNA, as far as it was read: TGTGCCAGCAGTTTAGAGGCGGGAACCTATGGC. Translating gives CASSLEAGTYG. The full CDR3 protein reads CASSLEAGTYGYTF. The chain has TRBV27 and TRBJ1-2, with no clear D. Read sequence stops 3 residues before the CDR3 end, and the germline J gene provides the missing end. Germline lookup yields CDR1 MNHEY and CDR2 SMNVEV (reference sequence). CDR3 length: 14 residues. V was cut by 2 bases and J by 4 bases, with 11 bases left in between.

This clone was observed at least ten times. Read coverage stops 3 residues before the CDR3 terminus; the germline J gene supplies the remainder. The chain couples TRBV19 to TRBJ2-1; unclear D gene. V lost 3 bases and J 7 bases, leaving 4 bases between the germline ends. Germline assignment: CDR1 LNHDA and CDR2 SQIVND (reference sequence). This CDR3 contains 11 residues. The CDR3 bases that were read are TGTGCCAGTAGTATCCTAAATGAG. As protein: CASSILNE. The complete CDR3 sequence is CASSILNEQFF.

This clone was observed at least ten times. The CDR3 is cut off 3 residues early in the read; its end comes from the germline J gene. J is TRBJ2-7 and V is TRBV29-1, with TRBD1 matching over 11 bases. CDR1 is SQVTM, CDR2 ANQGSEA, per germline. CDR3 size: 14 residues. The V segment lost 6 bases and the J segment 2 bases; nucleotides outside the gene matches: 6. CDR3 in amino acids: CSVRTGGIPYEQYF. CDR3 bases read: TGCAGCGTGAGGACAGGGGGCATCCCCTACGAG.

This clone was observed many times. The read ends 3 residues before the CDR3 terminus; that terminus is restored from the germline J gene. The chain is built from TRBV4-1 and TRBJ1-1; 10 nucleotides agree with TRBD1. CDR1 MGHRA and CDR2 YSYEKL come from the germline V gene. The CDR3 runs to 16 residues. Germline trimming cut 0 bases from V and 6 bases from J; bases unmatched to any gene: 7. The CDR3 spells CASSQDAGQGIAEAFF. The sequenced CDR3 bases are TGCGCCAGCAGCCAAGATGCGGGACAGGGGATAGCTGAA.

This clone was seen many times. The read ends 3 residues early relative to the CDR3; the germline J gene fills the gap. The V gene is TRBV5-6, the J gene TRBJ1-2; D perhaps matches TRBD1 (5 bases). CDR1 is SGHDT, CDR2 YYEEEE, per germline. This CDR3 contains 14 residues. V was trimmed by 4 bases and J by 4 bases, leaving 14 bases between them. The CDR3: CASSQGRSSYGYTF. CDR3 DNA, as far as it was read: TGTGCCAGCAGCCAGGGCAGATCCAGCTATGGC.

This clone showed up many times. The read finishes 3 residues shy of the CDR3 end, and the germline J gene is used to complete it. The V and J genes are TRBV6-2 or TRBV6-3 and TRBJ2-1, with TRBD2 identical over 11 bases. The V and J ends lost 6 bases and 1 base, in that order; junction bases with no gene match: 8. CDR1 is MNHEY and CDR2 is SVGEGT in the germline V gene. There are 17 residues in the CDR3. CDR3 bases read: TGTGCCAGCAGACCCGTAGCGGGGGGGGGTTCCTACAATGAG. Protein product: CASRPVAGGGSYNE. The full CDR3 protein reads CASRPVAGGGSYNEQFF.

This clone was recorded many times. Read data end 3 residues before the CDR3 end; the end is taken from the germline J gene. The genes are TRBV2 and TRBJ1-6; D ambiguous. With 6 bases removed from V and 11 bases from J, the gap between germline ends came to 11 bases. Germline CDR1 SNHLY, CDR2 FYNNEI. The CDR3 is 12 residues long. This chain's CDR3 is CASRPSGAPLHF. The sequenced CDR3 bases are TGTGCCAGCAGACCCTCCGGGGCACCC.

This clone was recorded many times. Sequencing ends 3 residues short of the CDR3 end; the germline J gene provides the rest. The chain uses TRBV7-3 and TRBJ1-2; maybe TRBD1 (6 bases). Germline V gene lookup returns CDR1 SGHTA and CDR2 FQGTGA. This CDR3 is 14 amino acids long. Deletions cut 5 bases from V and 4 bases from J, with 14 bases between. The CDR3 protein is CASSPGAGPYGYTF. The sequenced part of the CDR3 DNA is TGTGCCAGCAGCCCAGGGGCGGGTCCCTATGGC.

This clone was seen ten or more times. Coverage ceases 3 residues before the CDR3 finishes, and the germline J gene fills in the end. The V and J genes are TRBV19 and TRBJ1-3; D gene uncertain. The CDR3 is 16 amino acids. V lost 7 bases and J lost 0, with 16 bases in between. The germline gives CDR1 LNHDA, CDR2 SQIVND (reference sequence). The CDR3 here is CASNLGGILSGNTIYF. The DNA read from the CDR3 is TGTGCCAGTAACCTGGGCGGGATCCTCTCTGGAAACACC. Complete variable domain (other parts from reference TRBV19 and TRBJ1-3): DGGITQSPKYLFRKEGQNVTLSCEQNLNHDAMYWYRQDPGQGLRLIYYSQIVNDFQKGDIAEGYSVSREKKESFPLTVTSAQKNPTAFYLCASNLGGILSGNTIYFGEGSWLTVV.

This clone was seen at least ten times. The read halts 3 residues ahead of the CDR3 end, with the missing end drawn from the germline J gene. The chain is built from TRBV6-1 and TRBJ2-7; a possible D gene is TRBD1 (5 bases). CDR1 MNHNS and CDR2 SASEGT come from the germline V gene. Trimming cost V 2 bases and J 4 bases, with 18 bases left between them. This CDR3 spans 16 amino acids. The CDR3 sequence is CASSEPGLGLLYEQYF. Incomplete CDR3 DNA: TGTGCCAGCAGTGAACCAGGTCTGGGGCTCCTATACGAG.

The table lists this clone with many counts. The CDR3 end is not reached by the read, which stops 3 residues before it; the germline J gene fills it in. The rearrangement uses TRBV20-1 and TRBJ2-1, with 11 bases aligning to TRBD2. Looked up from germline, CDR1 is DFQATT and CDR2 is SNEGSKA (reference sequence). CDR3 length equals 15 residues. V dropped 2 bases and J dropped 8; count of bases not matched to a gene: 8. CDR3 region: CSARPSGGLYYEQFF. The sequenced part of the CDR3 DNA is TGCAGTGCTAGACCTAGCGGGGGGCTGTATTATGAG.

At least ten counts were recorded for this clone. The read terminates 3 residues before the CDR3 end, so the remaining end is supplied by the germline J gene. The chain has TRBV19 and TRBJ2-3, with TRBD1 matching over 7 bases. Germline assignment: CDR1 LNHDA and CDR2 SQIVND (reference sequence). The CDR3 contains 14 residues. Trimming took 7 bases from V and 1 from J; bases not matched to a gene: 5. The CDR3 region is CASTRQGGTDTQYF. Partial CDR3 DNA: TGTGCCAGTACCAGACAGGGAGGCACAGATACG.

In this sample, this clone turned up many times. The read ends 3 residues shy of where the CDR3 ends; the end is completed using the germline J gene. The genes are TRBV19 and TRBJ2-5, with 14 nucleotides matching TRBD2. Germline V gene data show CDR1 as LNHDA and CDR2 as SQIVND (reference sequence). The CDR3 sequence is 17 residues long. After removal of 3 bases from V and 2 bases from J, the junction contained 5 bases not matched to a gene. CDR3 DNA (partial): TGTGCCAGTAGTATGCCGACTAGCGGGAGGGTACAAGAGACC. Its protein product is CASSMPTSGRVQET. The full CDR3 reads CASSMPTSGRVQETQYF.